The next 19 T cell receptor beta chains were all read from a single sample in a study of technical replicates of blood from several donors (dated by TCRdb to 2016 to 2017). The library relied on the immunoSEQ multiplex PCR assay. TCRdb holds this immuneACCESS table with in-frame rearrangements only. Some clones are missing; in checked studies, unresolved V genes explain under half, and the rest has no known cause. The sample table lists about 93,000 clones, 95% of them with a count of one. 0.2% to 0.3% of the sample is in the top ten clones. Specimen: T cells isolated from PBMCs. Source of these receptors: a human donor in good health.

The chain joins TRBV14 to TRBJ1-2; D is perhaps TRBD1 (6 bases). The CDR3 totals 15 residues. V shed 1 base and J shed 6 bases, with 15 bases lying between them. CDR1 SGHDN and CDR2 FVKESK come from the germline V gene. CDR3 amino acids: CASSQVFPGTHGYTF. In DNA form, the CDR3 reads TGTGCCAGCAGCCAAGTCTTTCCGGGGACACATGGCTACACCTTC.

This clone occurred once. The V and J genes are TRBV14 and TRBJ2-3, with 8 positions matching TRBD2. The length of the CDR3 is 15 residues. Germline assignment: CDR1 SGHDN and CDR2 FVKESK. J gave up 2 bases and V 4 bases, and 5 bases lay outside the gene matches. The CDR3 sequence: CASSPGTRFTDTQYF. The CDR3 coding sequence is TGTGCCAGCAGCCCTGGGACTAGATTCACAGATACGCAGTATTTT.

The chain carries TRBV2 and TRBJ2-4; D not certain. Germline loops: CDR1 SNHLY, CDR2 FYNNEI. V dropped 6 bases and J dropped 6 bases, with 6 bases sitting between them. The CDR3 has 11 amino acids. The CDR3, as DNA: TGTGCCAGCAGCCCCTTAAACATTCAGTACTTC. It translates to CASSPLNIQYF.

The CDR3 protein is CASSLTGVGETQYF. The CDR3 DNA follows: TGTGCCAGCAGTCTTACAGGGGTAGGAGAGACCCAGTACTTC. The genes are TRBV5-6 and TRBJ2-5; 7 nucleotides match TRBD1. The CDR3 totals 14 residues. Germline V gives CDR1 SGHDT, CDR2 YYEEEE. Unmatched junction bases numbered 8, after V lost 5 bases and J lost 4 bases.

The rearrangement links TRBV7-9 to TRBJ2-5; 7 bases line up with TRBD2. This CDR3 comprises 16 residues. Germline CDR1 and CDR2: SEHNR and FQNEAQ (reference sequence). After removal of 1 base from V and 3 bases from J, the junction contained 8 bases not matched to a gene. This chain's CDR3 is CASSLVGLAAEETQYF. In DNA form, the CDR3 reads TGTGCCAGCAGCTTAGTAGGGCTAGCGGCAGAAGAGACCCAGTACTTC.

This chain joins TRBV5-1 and TRBJ2-1; possibly TRBD2 for D (5 bases). Per germline, CDR1 SGHRS and CDR2 YFSETQ. The CDR3 length is 15 residues. V dropped 5 bases and J dropped 4 bases, with 16 bases sitting between them. CDR3 DNA sequence: TGCGCCAGCAGAGGACTCGCAGGCGGTTACAATGAGCAGTTCTTC. Its translation: CASRGLAGGYNEQFF. Full variable domain (missing parts from reference TRBV5-1 and TRBJ2-1): KAGVTQTPRYLIKTRGQQVTLSCSPISGHRSVSWYQQTPGQGLQFLFEYFSETQRNKGNFPGRFSGRQFSNSRSEMNVSTLELGDSALYLCASRGLAGGYNEQFFGPGTRLTVL.

Here the CDR3 reads CASRQTGNYGYTF. CDR3 nucleotide sequence: TGTGCCAGCAGGCAGACAGGGAACTATGGCTACACCTTC. V is TRBV9 and J is TRBJ1-2, with TRBD1 identical over 7 bases. Germline values: CDR1 SGDLS, CDR2 YYNGEE. The V gene end was trimmed by 5 bases and the J gene end by 2 bases; junction bases not matched to a gene: 3. The CDR3 runs 13 residues.

This rearrangement joins TRBV2 to TRBJ1-5; the D gene is possibly TRBD1 (6 bases). This CDR3 contains 15 residues. V was clipped by 3 bases and J by 3 bases, with 12 bases between them. Germline assignment: CDR1 SNHLY and CDR2 FYNNEI. The chain's CDR3 is CASSDRTVYNQPQHF. In DNA form, the CDR3 reads TGTGCCAGCAGTGATAGGACAGTCTACAATCAGCCCCAGCATTTT.

This clone was counted once. V is TRBV5-1 and J is TRBJ2-6; D uncertain. The length of the CDR3 is 15 residues. V shed 5 bases and J shed 0 bases, with 9 bases lying between them. Germline-derived CDR1 and CDR2 are SGHRS and YFSETQ. In DNA form, the CDR3 reads TGCGCCAGCAGTAATACGGTCTCTGGGGCCAACGTCCTGACTTTC. Translation: CASSNTVSGANVLTF.

The chain's CDR3 is CASSQPGTYSYEQYF. Written as DNA, the CDR3 is TGTGCCAGCAGTCAGCCCGGGACATACTCCTACGAGCAGTACTTC. This chain connects TRBV6-5 to TRBJ2-7; D is perhaps TRBD1 (6 bases). This CDR3 is 15 amino acids long. The V gene lost 5 bases and the J gene lost 0 bases, with 14 bases spanning the gap. Germline CDR1 and CDR2: MNHEY and SVGAGI.

The chain joins TRBV7-9 to TRBJ2-2, with D unresolved. The CDR3 runs 16 residues. Germline V gene data show CDR1 as SEHNR and CDR2 as FQNEAQ (reference sequence). The V end was cut by 0 bases, the J end by 0 bases, with 8 bases between. Here the CDR3 reads CASSLAAGANTGELFF. The DNA for the CDR3 is TGTGCCAGCAGCTTAGCTGCCGGAGCGAACACCGGGGAGCTGTTTTTT. Using reference TRBV7-9 and TRBJ2-2 for the parts outside the CDR3, the full variable domain is DTGVSQNPRHKITKRGQNVTFRCDPISEHNRLYWYRQTLGQGPEFLTYFQNEAQLEKSRLLSDRFSAERPKGSFSTLEIQRTEQGDSAMYLCASSLAAGANTGELFFGEGSRLTVL.

V gene TRBV19 combines with J gene TRBJ2-1; 12 bases are a match to TRBD2. Germline V gene data show CDR1 as LNHDA and CDR2 as SQIVND (reference sequence). The CDR3 is 13 residues long. V dropped 6 bases and J dropped 12; count of bases not matched to a gene: 6. For the CDR3, the DNA is TGTGCCAGTAGCCTTACTAGCGGGGGGCGGCAGTTCTTC. Translation: CASSLTSGGRQFF.

This rearrangement joins TRBV5-1 to TRBJ2-5; D may be TRBD2 (5 bases). Trimming left V 2 bases short and J 3 bases short, with 8 bases between. The CDR3 loop spans 13 amino acids. Germline CDR1 reads SGHRS; CDR2 reads YFSETQ. The CDR3 DNA sequence: TGCGCCAGCAGCTTCCCGGGGAAAGAGACCCAGTACTTC. This gives the protein CASSFPGKETQYF.

The V gene is TRBV6-5, the J gene TRBJ1-2, with D possibly TRBD1 on 6 matching bases. CDR3 length: 15 residues. Germline-derived CDR1 and CDR2 are MNHEY and SVGAGI. The V gene lost 4 bases and the J gene lost 6 bases, with 18 bases spanning the gap. The CDR3 region has the DNA TGTGCCAGCAGTTCCGATTGGACAGAAAGGAATGGCTACACCTTC. It is translated as CASSSDWTERNGYTF.

The chain carries TRBV6-6 and TRBJ2-5; 7 nucleotides line up with TRBD2. The V gene's germline CDR1 is MNHNY and CDR2 SVGAGI (reference sequence). With V trimmed by 8 bases and J by 4 bases, 7 bases remained unmatched. This CDR3 has 13 amino acids. This chain's CDR3 is CASGAGVGETQYF. As DNA, the CDR3 is TGTGCCAGCGGCGCGGGGGTCGGAGAGACCCAGTACTTC.

On this clone: A read error may account for a junction end that differs from germline. The V and J genes are TRBV7-7 and TRBJ2-5; 10 bases are a match to TRBD1. This CDR3 comprises 15 residues. Germline V gives CDR1 SSHAT, CDR2 FNYEAQ (reference sequence). The CDR3 coding sequence is TGTGCTAGCAGCTTAGGAGGGACAGGGGCCGAGACCCAGTACTTC. This sequence encodes CASSLGGTGAETQYF.

The chain employs TRBV7-6 and TRBJ1-1; no clear D. CDR3 size: 14 residues. V was clipped by 3 bases and J by 5 bases, with 13 bases between them. Germline CDR1 SGHVS, CDR2 FNYEAQ. CDR3 in DNA: TGTGCCAGCAGCTTTGGCGGAACTGGGACTGAAGCTTTCTTT. Translation gives CASSFGGTGTEAFF.

The genes are TRBV7-2 and TRBJ2-2; tentative D call: TRBD2 (5 bases). Per the germline V gene, CDR1 is SGHTA and CDR2 is FQGNSA. V lost 2 bases to trimming and J lost 4 bases, with 17 bases between them. This CDR3 is built from 17 residues. The CDR3 protein is CASSLRLRVRGTGELFF. DNA of the CDR3: TGTGCCAGCAGCTTAAGGCTGCGGGTTCGAGGCACCGGGGAGCTGTTTTTT.

The chain's CDR3 is CASSVSRVGEQYF. CDR3 nucleotide sequence: TGTGCCAGCAGTGTTTCCAGGGTCGGCGAGCAGTACTTC. This sequence joins TRBV6-1 and TRBJ2-7; D might be TRBD1 (5 bases). Germline loops: CDR1 MNHNS, CDR2 SASEGT. Trimming took 4 bases from V and 6 from J, leaving 13 bases between them. CDR3 size: 13 residues.